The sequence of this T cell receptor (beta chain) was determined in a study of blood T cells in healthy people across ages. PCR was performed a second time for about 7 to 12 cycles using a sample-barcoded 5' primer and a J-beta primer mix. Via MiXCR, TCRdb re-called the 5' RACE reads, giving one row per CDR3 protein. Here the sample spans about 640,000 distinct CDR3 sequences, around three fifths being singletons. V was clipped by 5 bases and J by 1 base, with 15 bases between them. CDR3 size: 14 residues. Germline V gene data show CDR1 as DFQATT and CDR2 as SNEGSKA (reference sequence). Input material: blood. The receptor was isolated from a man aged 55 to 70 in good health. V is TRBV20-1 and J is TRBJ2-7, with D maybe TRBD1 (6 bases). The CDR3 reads CSAYQQGASYEQYF. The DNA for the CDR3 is TGCAGTGCTTATCAACAGGGAGCATCCTACGAGCAGTACTTC.